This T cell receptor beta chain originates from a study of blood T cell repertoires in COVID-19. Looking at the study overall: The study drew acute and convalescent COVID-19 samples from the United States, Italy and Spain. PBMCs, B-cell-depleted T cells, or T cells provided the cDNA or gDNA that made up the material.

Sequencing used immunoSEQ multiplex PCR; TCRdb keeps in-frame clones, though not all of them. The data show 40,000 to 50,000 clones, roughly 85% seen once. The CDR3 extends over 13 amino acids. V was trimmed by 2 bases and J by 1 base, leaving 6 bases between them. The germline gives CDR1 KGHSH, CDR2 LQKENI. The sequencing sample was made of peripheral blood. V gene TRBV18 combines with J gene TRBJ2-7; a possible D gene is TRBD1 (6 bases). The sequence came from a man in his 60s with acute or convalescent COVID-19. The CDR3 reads CASSPGQSYEQYF. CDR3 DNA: TGTGCCAGCTCACCAGGACAGTCCTACGAGCAGTACTTC.